This T cell receptor (beta chain) was obtained from a study of cytomegalovirus exposure and HLA in healthy donors. Overall study: Earlier, 150 million to 200 million T cells were analyzed, and fewer than 120 million unique TCR beta sequences were found among them. Findings of the study overall: As a later analysis showed, a missense DCLRE1C variant was linked to trimming of TCR beta V- and J-genes. Cytomegalovirus association was assigned to under 200 TCR beta chains.

This clone is a singleton in its sample. Antigen unknown. Primers: 60 Vbeta forward and 13 Jbeta reverse. Authors' methods: As a later analysis found, there were 82 million or so unique TCR beta chains, of which roughly 11 million were shared. This table comes from immunoSEQ multiplex PCR, and its TCRdb copy is limited to in-frame clones, with some not included. V and J calls plus clone size are reproduced from that table; the DNA served to infer D and trimming. The table includes about 190,000 clones, 65% to 85% detected once. Germline loops: CDR1 SGHTA, CDR2 FQGNSA. CDR3 length equals 12 residues. The V end was cut by 5 bases, the J end by 7 bases, with 11 bases between.

The sequencing sample was made of PBMCs. V gene TRBV7-2 combines with J gene TRBJ2-5, with D perhaps matching TRBD2 (6 bases). The origin of this receptor is a woman under 30 in good health and CMV-seronegative. CDR3 loop: CASSPPGGTQYF. CDR3 nucleotide sequence: TGTGCCAGCAGCCCCCCCGGGGGGACCCAGTACTTC.